These T cell receptor beta chains were read from a single sample in a study of cytotoxic CD8 clonotypes in ibrutinib-treated CLL. Libraries were prepared by immunoSEQ multiplex PCR; TCRdb keeps only in-frame clonotypes and omits some of them. The repertoire holds more than 15,000 clones, around 63% seen once, with under 20% in the top ten. The input for sequencing was PBMCs, taken before ibrutinib treatment. Every receptor here comes from a human donor with chronic lymphocytic leukemia. The CDR3 runs from the conserved cysteine through the conserved F or W.

V gene	CDR3 length	J gene	CDR3 protein
TRBV19	13	TRBJ2-2	CASSMLNTGELFF
TRBV7-9	17	TRBJ2-3	CASSPSDAGASTDTQYF
TRBV30	13	TRBJ2-5	CAWSRKGAETQYF
TRBV2	11	TRBJ2-3	CASVRQGPQYF
TRBV4-2	15	TRBJ1-4	CASSQDGQGNEKLFF
TRBV5-5	13	TRBJ1-5	CASSLVYNQPQHF
TRBV2	14	TRBJ2-7	CASSDDRGADEQYF
TRBV7-9	13	TRBJ2-5	CASSQDRRETQYF
TRBV5-6	14	TRBJ2-5	CASSWGALQETQYF
TRBV19	15	TRBJ2-2	CASSSQGWRAGELFF
TRBV21-1	14	TRBJ1-6	CASSKAGQNSPLHF
TRBV10-2	21	TRBJ2-2	CASRKPVKGGTSLLNTGELFF
TRBV4-1	14	TRBJ2-1	CASSQPGRYNEQFF
TRBV28	16	TRBJ1-3	CASSPAGGVSGNTIYF
TRBV7-2	15	TRBJ1-2	CASSQQDAGGWGYTF
TRBV7-2	16	TRBJ2-5	CASSSANLAEVGTQYF
TRBV5-1	15	TRBJ1-5	CASSLGTASNQPQHF
TRBV6-1	13	TRBJ1-5	CASLLTGNQPQHF
TRBV6-5	13	TRBJ1-2	CASSQKAPYGYTF
TRBV5-1	15	TRBJ1-4	CASSLDQGTNEKLFF
TRBV25-1	14	TRBJ2-2	CASSRTSNTGELFF
TRBV5-3	15	TRBJ2-7	CARSLAPGQGYEQYF
TRBV15	14	TRBJ2-1	CATSRGQGRNEQFF
TRBV27	16	TRBJ2-3	CASSPPWDTVTDTQYF